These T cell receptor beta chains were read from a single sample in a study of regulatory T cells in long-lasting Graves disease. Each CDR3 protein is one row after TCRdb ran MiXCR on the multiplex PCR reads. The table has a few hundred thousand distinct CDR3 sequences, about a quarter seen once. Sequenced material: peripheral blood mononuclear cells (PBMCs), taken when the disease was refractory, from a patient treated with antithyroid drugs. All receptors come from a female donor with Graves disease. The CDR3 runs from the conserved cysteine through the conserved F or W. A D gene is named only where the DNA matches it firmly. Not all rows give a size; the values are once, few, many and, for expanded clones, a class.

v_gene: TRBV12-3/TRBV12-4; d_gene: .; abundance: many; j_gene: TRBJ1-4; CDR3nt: TGTGCCAGCAGTTTTCTGGGCGAAAAACTGTTTTTT; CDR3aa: CASSFLGEKLFF
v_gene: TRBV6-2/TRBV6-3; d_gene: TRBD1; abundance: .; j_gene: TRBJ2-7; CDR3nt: TGTGCCAGCAGTTACGGACGTAGGACAGGAATTACCTACGAGCAGTACTTC; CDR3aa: CASSYGRRTGITYEQYF
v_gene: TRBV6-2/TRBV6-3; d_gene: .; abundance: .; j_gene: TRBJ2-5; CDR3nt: TGTGCCAGCAGTTATAACGGGGAGACCCAGTACTTC; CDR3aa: CASSYNGETQYF
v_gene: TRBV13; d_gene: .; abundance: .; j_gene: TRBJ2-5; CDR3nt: TGTGCCAGCAGCTTAGGTTCAATGGTCTGGGGTTTTCAGGAGACCCAGTACTTC; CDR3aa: CASSLGSMVWGFQETQYF
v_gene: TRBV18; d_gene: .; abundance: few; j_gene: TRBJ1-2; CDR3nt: TGTGCCAGCTCATCCTCCCAGACCGACATCTATGGCTACACCTTC; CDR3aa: CASSSSQTDIYGYTF
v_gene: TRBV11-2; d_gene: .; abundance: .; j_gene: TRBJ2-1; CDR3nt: TGTGCCAGCAGCTCTCGTCCTAGGGACAATGAGCAGTTCTTC; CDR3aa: CASSSRPRDNEQFF
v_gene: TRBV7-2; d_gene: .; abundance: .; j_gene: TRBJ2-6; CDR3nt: TGTGCCAGCAGGGCCGCGGGACAAAGAGCTGGAGCCAACGTCCTGACTTTC; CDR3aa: CASRAAGQRAGANVLTF
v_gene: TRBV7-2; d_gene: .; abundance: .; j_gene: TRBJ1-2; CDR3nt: TGTGCCAGCAGGCGATCAGATGCGGGGGATATCTATGGCTACACCTTC; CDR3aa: CASRRSDAGDIYGYTF
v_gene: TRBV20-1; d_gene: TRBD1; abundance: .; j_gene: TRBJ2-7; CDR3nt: TGCAGTGCTAGTGTCGGGACAGGGAGGGGCTACGAGCAGTACTTC; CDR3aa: CSASVGTGRGYEQYF
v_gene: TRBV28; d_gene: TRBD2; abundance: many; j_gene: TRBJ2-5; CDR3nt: TGTGCCAGCAGCTTACGGGCGGGAGGTAGGGAGACCCAGTACTTC; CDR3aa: CASSLRAGGRETQYF
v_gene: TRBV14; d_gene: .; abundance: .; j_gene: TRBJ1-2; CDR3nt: TGTGCCAGCAGCCAAGGGGCGGGCTGGCCCGGCGGCTACACCTTC; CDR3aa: CASSQGAGWPGGYTF
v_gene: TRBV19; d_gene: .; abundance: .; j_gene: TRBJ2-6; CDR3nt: TGTGCCAGTACCTGTCAGGGGTCCTCTGGGGCCAACGTCCTGACTTTC; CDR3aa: CASTCQGSSGANVLTF
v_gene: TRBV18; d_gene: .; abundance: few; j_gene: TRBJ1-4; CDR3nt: TGTGCCAGCTCACCCTCAGGGGACCTTAGCGAAAAACTGTTTTTT; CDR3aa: CASSPSGDLSEKLFF
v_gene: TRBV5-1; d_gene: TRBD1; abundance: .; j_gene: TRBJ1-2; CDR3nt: TGCGCCAGCAGCTCCCGGGGACAGAGCTATGGCTACACCTTC; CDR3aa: CASSSRGQSYGYTF
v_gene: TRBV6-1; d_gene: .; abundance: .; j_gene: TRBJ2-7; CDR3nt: TGTGCCAGCAGTGAAGAGGGGACACGCGGCTACGAGCAGTACTTC; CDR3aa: CASSEEGTRGYEQYF
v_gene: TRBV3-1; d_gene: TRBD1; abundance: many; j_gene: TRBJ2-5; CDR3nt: TGTGCCAGCAGCCCCGGCCACGGGACAGGGGGCGGAAAGACCCAGTACTTC; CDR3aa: CASSPGHGTGGGKTQYF
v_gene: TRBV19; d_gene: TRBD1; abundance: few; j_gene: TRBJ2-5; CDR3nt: TGTGCCAGTAGTAGGTTCGACAGGGGTAGGCAAGAGACCCAGTACTTC; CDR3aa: CASSRFDRGRQETQYF
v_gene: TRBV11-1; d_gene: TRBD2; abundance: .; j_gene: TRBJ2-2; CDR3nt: TGTGCCAGCAGCGGTACTAGCGGGAGGGCCGGGGAGCTGTTTTTT; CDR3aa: CASSGTSGRAGELFF
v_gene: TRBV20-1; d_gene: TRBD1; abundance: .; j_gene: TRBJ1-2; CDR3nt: TGCAGTGCCGACGACAGGGAGTCTTATGGCTACACCTTC; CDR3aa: CSADDRESYGYTF
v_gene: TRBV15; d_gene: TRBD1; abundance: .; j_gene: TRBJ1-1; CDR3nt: TGTGCCACCAGCAGTCGACAGGGTAGCACTGAAGCCTTCTTT; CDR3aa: CATSSRQGSTEAFF
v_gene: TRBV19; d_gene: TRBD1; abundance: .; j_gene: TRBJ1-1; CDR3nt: TGTGCCAGTACCCTTCAGGGGGCAAACACTGAAGCTTTCTTT; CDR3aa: CASTLQGANTEAFF
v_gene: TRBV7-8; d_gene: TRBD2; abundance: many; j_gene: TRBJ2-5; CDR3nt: TGTGCCAGCAGCACACGACTAGCGGGAGTAGAGACCCAGTACTTC; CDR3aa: CASSTRLAGVETQYF
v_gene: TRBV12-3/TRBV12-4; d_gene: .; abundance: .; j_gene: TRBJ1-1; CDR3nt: TGTGCCAGCAGTTTAATGGCAGGGCAGGGTGAAGCTTTCTTT; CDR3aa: CASSLMAGQGEAFF
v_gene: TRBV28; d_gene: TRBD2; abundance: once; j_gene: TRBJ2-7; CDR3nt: TGTGCCAGCAGCCTCACACCGGGACTAGGTGTCGCCGAGCAGTACTTC; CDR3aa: CASSLTPGLGVAEQYF
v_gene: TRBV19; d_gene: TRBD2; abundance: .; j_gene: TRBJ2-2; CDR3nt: TGTGCCAGTCTCGTGGGGGGACTAGCTACGAACACCGGGGAGCTGTTTTTT; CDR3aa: CASLVGGLATNTGELFF
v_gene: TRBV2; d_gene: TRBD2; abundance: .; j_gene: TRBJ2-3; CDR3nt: TGTGCCAGCAGCGAAGGACTAGCGATCACAGATACGCAGTATTTT; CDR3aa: CASSEGLAITDTQYF
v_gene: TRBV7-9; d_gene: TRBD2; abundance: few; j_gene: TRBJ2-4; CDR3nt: TGTGCCAGCTCTCTTGCGGGGTCTAGCGGGAGTGGAGCCAAAAACATTCAGTACTTC; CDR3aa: CASSLAGSSGSGAKNIQYF
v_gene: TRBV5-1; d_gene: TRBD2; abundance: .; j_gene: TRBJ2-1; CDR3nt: TGCGCCAGCAGCTTGTCGACTAGCGGGAGTGATGAGCAGTTCTTC; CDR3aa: CASSLSTSGSDEQFF
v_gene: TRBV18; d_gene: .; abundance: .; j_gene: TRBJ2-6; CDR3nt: TGTGCCAGCTCACCCCTAGGGGGGAACGGGGCCAACGTCCTGACTTTC; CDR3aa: CASSPLGGNGANVLTF
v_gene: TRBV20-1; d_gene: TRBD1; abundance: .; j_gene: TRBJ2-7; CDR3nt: TGCAGTGCTAGAGATCTCCAGACAGGGAGCTCCTACGAGCAGTACTTC; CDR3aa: CSARDLQTGSSYEQYF
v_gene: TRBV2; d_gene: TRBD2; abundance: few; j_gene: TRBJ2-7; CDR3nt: TGTGCCAGCAGTGTGGCTAGCGGGAGTCTTACCTTGTCTGTCGAGCAGTACTTC; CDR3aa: CASSVASGSLTLSVEQYF
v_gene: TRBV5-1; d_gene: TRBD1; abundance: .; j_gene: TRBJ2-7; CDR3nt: TGCGCCAGCAGCCTTGCCGGGACAGTCCACGAGCAGTACTTC; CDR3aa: CASSLAGTVHEQYF
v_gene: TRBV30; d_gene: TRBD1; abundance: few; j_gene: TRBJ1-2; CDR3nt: TGTGCCTGGATGCGCCCGGGGGGACAGGGAAACGGCTACACCTTC; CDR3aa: CAWMRPGGQGNGYTF
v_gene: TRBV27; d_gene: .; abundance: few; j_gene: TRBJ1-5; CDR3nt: TGTGCCAGCAGGGGTGGGCAGGGTCAAAATCAGCCCCAGCATTTT; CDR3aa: CASRGGQGQNQPQHF
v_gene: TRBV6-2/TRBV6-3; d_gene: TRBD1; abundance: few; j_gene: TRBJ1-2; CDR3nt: TGTGCCAGCAGTAGGGACAGCCACTACACCTTC; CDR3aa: CASSRDSHYTF
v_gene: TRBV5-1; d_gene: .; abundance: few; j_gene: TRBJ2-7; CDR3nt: TGCGCCAGCAGCAACAAGTACGAGCAGTACTTC; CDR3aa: CASSNKYEQYF
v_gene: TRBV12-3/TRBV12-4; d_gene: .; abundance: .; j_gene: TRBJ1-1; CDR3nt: TGTGCCAGCGGGGGATTTGGGCCTAGGGGGACTGAAGCTTTCTTT; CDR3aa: CASGGFGPRGTEAFF
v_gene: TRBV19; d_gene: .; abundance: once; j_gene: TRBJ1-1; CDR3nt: TGTGCCAGTAGTTCCGCCTATATGAACACTGAAGCTTTCTTT; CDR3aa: CASSSAYMNTEAFF
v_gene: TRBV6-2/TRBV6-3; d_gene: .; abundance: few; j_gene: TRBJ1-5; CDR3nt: TGTGCCAGCAGTGAAGTTTCAGACAATCAGCCCCAGCATTTT; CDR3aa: CASSEVSDNQPQHF
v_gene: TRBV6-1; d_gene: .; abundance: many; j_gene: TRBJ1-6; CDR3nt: TGTGCCACCTTAAGGGGGGGAAATTCACCCCTCCACTTT; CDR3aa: CATLRGGNSPLHF
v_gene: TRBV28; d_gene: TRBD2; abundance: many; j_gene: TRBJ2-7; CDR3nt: TGTGCCAGCAGTATCTGGACTAGCGGGAGCTACGAGCAGTACTTC; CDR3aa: CASSIWTSGSYEQYF
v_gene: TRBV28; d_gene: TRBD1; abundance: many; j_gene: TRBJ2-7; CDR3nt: TGTGCCAGCAGTCCTCAGGGGGCGCCCTCCTACGAGCAGTACTTC; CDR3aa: CASSPQGAPSYEQYF
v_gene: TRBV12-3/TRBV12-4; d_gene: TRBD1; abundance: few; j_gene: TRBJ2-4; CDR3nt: TGTGCCAGCAGGGGGACAGGGACCAAAAACATTCAGTACTTC; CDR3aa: CASRGTGTKNIQYF
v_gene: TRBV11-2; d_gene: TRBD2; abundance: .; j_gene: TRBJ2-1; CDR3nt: TGTGCCAGCAGCTTCGTTCGGACTAGCGGGGAAAACAATGAGCAGTTCTTC; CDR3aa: CASSFVRTSGENNEQFF
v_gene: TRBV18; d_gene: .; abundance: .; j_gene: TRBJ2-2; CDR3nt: TGTGCCAGCTCAACCAACCTCTTTAACGCGAACACCGGGGAGCTGTTTTTT; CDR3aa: CASSTNLFNANTGELFF
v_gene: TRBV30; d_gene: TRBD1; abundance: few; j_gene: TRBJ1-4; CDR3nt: TGTGCCTGGAGTGCCTATCTAAGGACAGGAAAAAATGAAAAACTGTTTTTT; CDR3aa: CAWSAYLRTGKNEKLFF
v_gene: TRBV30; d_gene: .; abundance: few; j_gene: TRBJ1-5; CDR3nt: TGTGCCTGGACCAAGAAGGGGGGGTATCAGCCCCAGCATTTT; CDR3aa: CAWTKKGGYQPQHF
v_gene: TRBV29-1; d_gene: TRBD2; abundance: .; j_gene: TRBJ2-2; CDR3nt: TGCAGCGCTCGAAAGGGACTAGCGGGAGATTCCACCGGGGAGCTGTTTTTT; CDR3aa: CSARKGLAGDSTGELFF
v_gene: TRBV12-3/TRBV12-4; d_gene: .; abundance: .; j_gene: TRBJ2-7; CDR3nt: TGTGCCAGCAGTTCAACGACCCGCTCCTACGAGCAGTACTTC; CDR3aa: CASSSTTRSYEQYF
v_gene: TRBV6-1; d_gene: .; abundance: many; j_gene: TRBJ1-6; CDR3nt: TGTGCCAGCGTCGACCCCCCGGTCGTGCATTCACCCCTCCACTTT; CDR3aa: CASVDPPVVHSPLHF
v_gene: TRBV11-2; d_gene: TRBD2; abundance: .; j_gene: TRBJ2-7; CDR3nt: TGTGCCAGCAGGGGAGCGGGGAGACATCAGCAGTACTTC; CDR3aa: CASRGAGRHQQYF
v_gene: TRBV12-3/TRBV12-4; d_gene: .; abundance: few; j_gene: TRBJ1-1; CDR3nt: TGTGCCAGCAGTTTTTTGGGGACTCCTGAAGCTTTCTTT; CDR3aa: CASSFLGTPEAFF
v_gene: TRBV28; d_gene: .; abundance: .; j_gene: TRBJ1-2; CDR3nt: TGTGCCAGCAGGGCTCCAGGTACCGGGAGGAACTATGGCTACACCTTC; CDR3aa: CASRAPGTGRNYGYTF
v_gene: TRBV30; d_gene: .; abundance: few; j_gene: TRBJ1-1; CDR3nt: TGTGCCTGGAGTGTAAGTGAGAACACTGAAGCTTTCTTT; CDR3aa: CAWSVSENTEAFF
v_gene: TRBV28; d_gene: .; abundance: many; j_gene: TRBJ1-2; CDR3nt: TGTGCCAGCAGAACTCAGGGGATCTATGGCTACACCTTC; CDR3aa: CASRTQGIYGYTF